These T cell receptor beta chains were read from a single sample in a study of PD-1 blockade in classical Hodgkin lymphoma. The repertoire was sequenced with immunoSEQ multiplex PCR; TCRdb's copy has only in-frame clones and lacks some. The sample includes more than 35,000 clones, over 60% of them seen just once. The material sequenced was peripheral blood mononuclear cells (PBMCs), taken before the second cycle of nivolumab. These receptors originate from a human donor with classical Hodgkin lymphoma. Each CDR3 is given with its conserved first and last residue. A D gene is named only where the DNA matches it firmly. Some rows have no size entry. The others give once, few or many, or a class for an expanded clone.

few | NA | TRBJ2-7 | TRBV4-3 | CASSQEGQLSYEQYF | TGCGCCAGCAGCCAAGAAGGACAGCTTTCCTACGAGCAGTACTTC
once | NA | TRBJ2-1 | TRBV6-6 | CASSYTRSYNEQFF | TGTGCCAGCAGTTACACTCGTTCGTACAATGAGCAGTTCTTC
NA | NA | TRBJ1-6 | TRBV7-9 | CASSSYRDSPLHF | TGTGCCAGCAGCAGCTACAGGGACTCACCCCTCCACTTT
NA | NA | TRBJ2-7 | TRBV5-1 | CASSLRRNYEQYF | TGCGCCAGCAGCTTGCGAAGAAACTACGAGCAGTACTTC
NA | TRBD1 | TRBJ2-5 | TRBV5-6 | CASSPSRDRAETQYF | TGTGCCAGCAGCCCCTCCCGGGACAGGGCAGAGACCCAGTACTTC
NA | NA | TRBJ1-1 | TRBV19 | CASRDENGVNTEAFF | TGTGCCAGTAGAGACGAGAATGGGGTGAACACTGAAGCTTTCTTT
NA | TRBD2 | TRBJ2-5 | TRBV7-2 | CASGSGGASGETQYF | TGTGCCAGCGGTAGCGGGGGGGCTTCGGGGGAGACCCAGTACTTC
NA | NA | TRBJ2-3 | TRBV5-6 | CASSLGLSTDTQYF | TGTGCCAGCAGCTTAGGGCTTAGCACAGATACGCAGTATTTT
NA | NA | TRBJ2-5 | TRBV11-2 | CASSLGAELGTQYF | TGTGCCAGCAGCTTAGGGGCAGAATTGGGGACCCAGTACTTC
NA | NA | TRBJ2-7 | TRBV2 | CASSLAPGRSSYEQYF | TGTGCCAGCAGCCTTGCTCCGGGCCGCAGCTCCTACGAGCAGTACTTC
NA | NA | TRBJ2-7 | TRBV7-4 | CASSEGRGYEQYF | TGTGCCAGCAGCGAGGGACGTGGCTACGAGCAGTACTTC
NA | NA | TRBJ1-5 | TRBV5-5 | CASSPIGRSSGNQPQHF | TGTGCCAGCAGCCCGATTGGCAGAAGCAGTGGCAATCAGCCCCAGCATTTT
NA | TRBD2 | TRBJ2-1 | TRBV5-1 | CASSPGLAEDNEQFF | TGCGCCAGCAGCCCGGGGCTAGCGGAAGACAATGAGCAGTTCTTC
NA | TRBD1 | TRBJ2-2 | TRBV4-3 | CASSPGDRGETGELFF | TGCGCCAGCAGCCCGGGTGACAGGGGGGAAACCGGGGAGCTGTTTTTT
few | TRBD1 | TRBJ1-2 | TRBV9 | CASSGGQGVRYGYTF | TGTGCCAGCAGCGGGGGACAGGGAGTGAGGTATGGCTACACCTTC
NA | TRBD1 | TRBJ2-5 | TRBV19 | CASRFSGTDREGTQYF | TGTGCCAGTAGATTCTCTGGGACCGACAGGGAAGGGACCCAGTACTTC
NA | TRBD1 | TRBJ1-2 | TRBV6-5 | CASSYYRDSYGYTF | TGTGCCAGCAGTTACTACCGGGACAGCTATGGCTACACCTTC
NA | TRBD2 | TRBJ2-7 | TRBV2 | CASSDRASGGYTYEQYF | TGTGCCAGCAGTGATCGGGCTAGCGGGGGGTACACCTACGAGCAGTACTTC
NA | NA | TRBJ1-3 | TRBV25-1 | CASVTSSGNTIYF | TGTGCCAGCGTCACGAGCTCTGGAAACACCATATATTTT
NA | NA | TRBJ1-2 | TRBV6-6 | CASRTWYGYTF | TGTGCCAGCAGGACATGGTATGGCTACACCTTC
NA | TRBD1 | TRBJ1-5 | TRBV7-8 | CASSLWTGRGNQPQHF | TGTGCCAGCAGCTTATGGACAGGACGGGGGAATCAGCCCCAGCATTTT
few | TRBD1 | TRBJ2-7 | TRBV2 | CASMAGTVVHEQYF | TGTGCCAGCATGGCCGGGACAGTAGTCCACGAGCAGTACTTC
NA | NA | TRBJ1-3 | TRBV29-1 | CSVRTRGRGNTIYF | TGCAGCGTTCGAACCAGGGGAAGGGGAAACACCATATATTTT
NA | NA | TRBJ1-6 | TRBV18 | CASSPTGWVADSPLHF | TGTGCCAGCTCACCTACAGGGTGGGTGGCAGATTCACCCCTCCACTTT
NA | NA | TRBJ1-5 | TRBV4-1 | CASSRLGDSNQPQHF | TGCGCCAGCAGCCGCCTAGGGGATAGCAATCAGCCCCAGCATTTT
NA | TRBD1 | TRBJ2-3 | TRBV9 | CASSDPGGPTDTQYF | TGTGCCAGCAGCGATCCAGGGGGACCGACAGATACGCAGTATTTT
NA | NA | TRBJ1-1 | TRBV7-2 | CASSLARITEAFF | TGTGCCAGCAGCTTAGCACGAATCACTGAAGCTTTCTTT
NA | NA | TRBJ2-7 | TRBV5-5 | CASSLVYEQYF | TGTGCCAGCAGCTTGGTCTACGAGCAGTACTTC
NA | TRBD2 | TRBJ2-1 | TRBV7-2 | CASSLLGTSGGAQFF | TGTGCCAGCAGCTTACTGGGGACTAGCGGGGGGGCGCAGTTCTTC
NA | NA | TRBJ1-1 | TRBV7-9 | CASSRGNTEAFF | TGTGCCAGCAGCCGGGGGAACACTGAAGCTTTCTTT
NA | TRBD2 | TRBJ2-3 | TRBV10-3 | CAIRGTSGDTDTQYF | TGTGCCATCAGGGGGACTAGCGGGGACACAGATACGCAGTATTTT
few | NA | TRBJ1-1 | TRBV29-1 | CSVEDDDTEAFF | TGCAGCGTTGAAGACGACGACACTGAAGCTTTCTTT
NA | NA | TRBJ1-3 | TRBV7-8 | CASSLAPGNTIYF | TGTGCCAGCAGCTTAGCTCCCGGAAACACCATATATTTT
NA | NA | TRBJ1-1 | TRBV6-1 | CASRTREAAFF | TGTGCCAGCAGAACCAGGGAGGCAGCTTTCTTT
NA | NA | TRBJ1-2 | TRBV18 | CASSPPIRDNGYTF | TGTGCCAGCTCACCACCGATCAGGGATAATGGCTACACCTTC
few | NA | TRBJ2-7 | TRBV6-1 | CASSEAQATYEQYF | TGTGCCAGCAGTGAAGCGCAGGCGACCTACGAGCAGTACTTC
NA | TRBD1 | TRBJ1-4 | TRBV4-3 | CASSLDRGVNEKLFF | TGCGCCAGCAGCCTAGACAGGGGTGTAAATGAAAAACTGTTTTTT
NA | NA | TRBJ2-7 | TRBV28 | CASSLSRSYEQYF | TGTGCCAGCAGTTTATCCAGGAGCTACGAGCAGTACTTC
NA | TRBD1 | TRBJ1-2 | TRBV19 | CASTPAGTVNNYGYTF | TGTGCCAGTACCCCCGCGGGGACAGTTAATAACTATGGCTACACCTTC
NA | TRBD1 | TRBJ2-7 | TRBV14 | CASSPGTGPYEQYF | TGTGCCAGCAGCCCCGGGACAGGCCCCTACGAGCAGTACTTC
NA | NA | TRBJ1-5 | TRBV19 | CASRRGNQPQHF | TGTGCCAGTAGAAGAGGCAATCAGCCCCAGCATTTT